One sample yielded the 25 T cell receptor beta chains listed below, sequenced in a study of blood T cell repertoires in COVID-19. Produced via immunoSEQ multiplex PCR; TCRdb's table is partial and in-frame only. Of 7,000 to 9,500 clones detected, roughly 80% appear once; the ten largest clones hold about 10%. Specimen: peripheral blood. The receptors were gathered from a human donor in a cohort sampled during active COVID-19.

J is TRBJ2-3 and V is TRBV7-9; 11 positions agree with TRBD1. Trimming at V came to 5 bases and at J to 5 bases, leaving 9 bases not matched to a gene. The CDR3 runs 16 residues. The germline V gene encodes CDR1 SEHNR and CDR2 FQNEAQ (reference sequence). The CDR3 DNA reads TGTGCCAGCAGCCTCCGGACAGGGGGCTCGGTAGATACGCAGTATTTT. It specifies CASSLRTGGSVDTQYF.

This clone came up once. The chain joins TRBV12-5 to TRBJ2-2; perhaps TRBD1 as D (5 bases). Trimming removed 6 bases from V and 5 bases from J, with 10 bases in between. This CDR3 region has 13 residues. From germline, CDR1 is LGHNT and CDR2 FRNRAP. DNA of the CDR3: TGTGCTAGTGGGTCGACAGTTACCGGGGAGCTGTTTTTT. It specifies CASGSTVTGELFF.

CDR3 in amino acids: CASSLPGGYEQYF. The CDR3 DNA reads TGTGCCAGCAGCTTACCAGGGGGATACGAGCAGTACTTC. V usage is TRBV5-4 and J usage is TRBJ2-7, with TRBD1 matching over 7 bases. The CDR3 contains 13 residues. The germline V gene has CDR1 SGHNT and CDR2 YYREEE (reference sequence). The V gene end was trimmed by 2 bases and the J gene end by 4 bases; junction bases not matched to a gene: 3.

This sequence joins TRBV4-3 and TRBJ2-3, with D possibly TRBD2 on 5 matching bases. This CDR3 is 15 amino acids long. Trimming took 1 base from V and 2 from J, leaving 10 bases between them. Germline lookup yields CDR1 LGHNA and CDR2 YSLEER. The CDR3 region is CASSQGRADTDTQYF. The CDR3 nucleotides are TGCGCCAGCAGCCAAGGACGAGCGGACACAGATACGCAGTATTTT.

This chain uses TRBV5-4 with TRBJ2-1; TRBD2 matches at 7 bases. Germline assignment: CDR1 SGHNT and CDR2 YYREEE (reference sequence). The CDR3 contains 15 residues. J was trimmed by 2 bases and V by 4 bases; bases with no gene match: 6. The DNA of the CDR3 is TGTGCCAGCAGCCCACCTAGCGGCCCCTACAATGAGCAGTTCTTC. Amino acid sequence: CASSPPSGPYNEQFF.

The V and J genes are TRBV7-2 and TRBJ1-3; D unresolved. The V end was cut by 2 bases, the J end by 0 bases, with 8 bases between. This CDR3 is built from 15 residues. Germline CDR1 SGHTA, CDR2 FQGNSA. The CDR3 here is CASSLRENSGNTIYF. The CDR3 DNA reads TGTGCCAGCAGCTTACGGGAGAACTCTGGAAACACCATATATTTT.

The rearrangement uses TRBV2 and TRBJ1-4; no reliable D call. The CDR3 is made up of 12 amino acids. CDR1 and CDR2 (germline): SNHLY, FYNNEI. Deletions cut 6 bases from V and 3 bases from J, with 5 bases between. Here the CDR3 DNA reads TGTGCCAGCAGCCCTGCTAATGAAAAACTGTTTTTT. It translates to CASSPANEKLFF.

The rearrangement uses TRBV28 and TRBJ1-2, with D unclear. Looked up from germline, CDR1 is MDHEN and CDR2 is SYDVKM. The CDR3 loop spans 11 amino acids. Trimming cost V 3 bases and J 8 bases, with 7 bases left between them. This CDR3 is CASSFGRGYTF. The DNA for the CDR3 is TGTGCCAGCAGTTTCGGCAGGGGCTACACCTTC.

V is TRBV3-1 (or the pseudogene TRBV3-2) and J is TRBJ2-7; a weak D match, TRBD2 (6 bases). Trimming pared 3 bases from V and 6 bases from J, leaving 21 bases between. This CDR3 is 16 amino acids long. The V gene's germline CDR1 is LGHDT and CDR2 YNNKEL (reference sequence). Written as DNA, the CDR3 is TGTGCCAGCAGCCACCACTCATCGGGAGCGCTTAGCGAGCAGTACTTC. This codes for CASSHHSSGALSEQYF.

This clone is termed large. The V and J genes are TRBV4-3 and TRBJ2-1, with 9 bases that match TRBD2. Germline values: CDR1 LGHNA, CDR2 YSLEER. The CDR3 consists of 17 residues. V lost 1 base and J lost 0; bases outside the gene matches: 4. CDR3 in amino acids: CASSQAGGGASYNEQFF. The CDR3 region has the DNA TGCGCCAGCAGCCAAGCTGGCGGGGGGGCCTCCTACAATGAGCAGTTCTTC.

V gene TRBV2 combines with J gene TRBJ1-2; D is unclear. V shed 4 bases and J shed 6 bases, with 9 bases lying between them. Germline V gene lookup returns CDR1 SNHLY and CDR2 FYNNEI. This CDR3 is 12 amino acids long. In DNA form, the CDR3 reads TGTGCCAGCAGTGTGGACGGGAATGGCTACACCTTC. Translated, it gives CASSVDGNGYTF.

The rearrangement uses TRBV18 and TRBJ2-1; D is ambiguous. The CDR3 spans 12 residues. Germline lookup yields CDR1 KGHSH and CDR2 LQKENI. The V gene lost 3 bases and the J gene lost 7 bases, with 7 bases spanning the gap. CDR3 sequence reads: CASSPGTNEQFF. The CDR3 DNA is TGTGCCAGCTCACCGGGCACGAATGAGCAGTTCTTC.

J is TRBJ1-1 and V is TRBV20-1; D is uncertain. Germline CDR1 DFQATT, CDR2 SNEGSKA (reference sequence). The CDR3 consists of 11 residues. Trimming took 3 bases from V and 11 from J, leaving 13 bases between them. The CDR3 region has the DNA TGCAGTGCTAGTCCAGGCCCCGGTGCTTTCTTT. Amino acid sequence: CSASPGPGAFF.

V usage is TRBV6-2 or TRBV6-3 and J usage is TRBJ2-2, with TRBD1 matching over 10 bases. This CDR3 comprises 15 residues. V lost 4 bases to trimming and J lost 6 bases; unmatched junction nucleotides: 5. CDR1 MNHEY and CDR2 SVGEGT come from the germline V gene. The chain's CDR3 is CASSSGTGDSGELFF. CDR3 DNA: TGTGCCAGCAGTTCCGGGACAGGGGACTCCGGGGAGCTGTTTTTT.

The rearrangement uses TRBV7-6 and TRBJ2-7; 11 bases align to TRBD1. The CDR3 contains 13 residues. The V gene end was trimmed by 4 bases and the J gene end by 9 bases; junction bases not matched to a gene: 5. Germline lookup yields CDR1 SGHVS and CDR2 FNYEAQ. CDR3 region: CASSSGTGGLQYF. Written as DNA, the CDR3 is TGTGCCAGCAGCTCCGGGACAGGGGGATTGCAGTACTTC.

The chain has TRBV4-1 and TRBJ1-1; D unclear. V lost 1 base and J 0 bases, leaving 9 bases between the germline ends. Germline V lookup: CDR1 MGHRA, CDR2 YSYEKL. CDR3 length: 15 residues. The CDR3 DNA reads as TGCGCCAGCAGCCAAGGGGTTGCGGTGAACACTGAAGCTTTCTTT. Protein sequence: CASSQGVAVNTEAFF.

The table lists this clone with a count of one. The CDR3 sequence: CASSYVALPGSGANVLTF. The CDR3 nucleotides read TGTGCCAGCAGTTACGTGGCCCTTCCGGGCTCTGGGGCCAACGTCCTGACTTTC. This chain joins TRBV6-2 or TRBV6-3 and TRBJ2-6, with D unclear. Germline V gene sequence: CDR1 MNHEY, CDR2 SVGEGT. The CDR3 has 18 amino acids. The ends were cut back, 2 bases at V and 0 bases at J, with 14 bases in the middle.

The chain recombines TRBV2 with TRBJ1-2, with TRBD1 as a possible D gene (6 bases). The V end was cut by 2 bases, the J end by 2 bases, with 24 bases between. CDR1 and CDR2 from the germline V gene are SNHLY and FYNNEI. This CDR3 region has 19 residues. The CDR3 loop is CASSEQRMGGPPSNYGYTF. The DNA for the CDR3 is TGTGCCAGCAGTGAACAACGGATGGGGGGGCCCCCCTCAAACTATGGCTACACCTTC.

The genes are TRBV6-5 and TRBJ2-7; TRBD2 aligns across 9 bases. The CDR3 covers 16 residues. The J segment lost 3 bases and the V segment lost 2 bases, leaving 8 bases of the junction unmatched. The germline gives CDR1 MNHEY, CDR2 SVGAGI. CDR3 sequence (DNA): TGTGCCAGCAGTTACGGCCCCCAGCGGGGGGTCTACGAGCAGTACTTC. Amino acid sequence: CASSYGPQRGVYEQYF.

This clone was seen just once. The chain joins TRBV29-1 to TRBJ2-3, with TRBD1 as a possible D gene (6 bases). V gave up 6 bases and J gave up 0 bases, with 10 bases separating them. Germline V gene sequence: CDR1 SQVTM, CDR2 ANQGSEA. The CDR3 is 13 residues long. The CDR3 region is CSVSRGSTDTQYF. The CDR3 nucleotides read TGCAGCGTATCCAGGGGCAGCACAGATACGCAGTATTTT.

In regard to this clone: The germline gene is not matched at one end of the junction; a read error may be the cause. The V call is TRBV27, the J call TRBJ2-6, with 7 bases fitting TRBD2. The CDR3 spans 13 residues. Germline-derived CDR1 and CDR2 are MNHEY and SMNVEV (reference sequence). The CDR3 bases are TGTGCCAGCAGTTTGTCGGGGGGCAACGTCCTGACTTTC. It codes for CASSLSGGNVLTF.

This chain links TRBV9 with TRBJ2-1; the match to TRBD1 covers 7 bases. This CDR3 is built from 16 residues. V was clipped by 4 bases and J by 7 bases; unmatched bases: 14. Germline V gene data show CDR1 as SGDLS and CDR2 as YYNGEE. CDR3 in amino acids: CASSSKTGTVGNEQFF. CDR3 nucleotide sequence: TGTGCCAGCAGCTCGAAGACCGGGACAGTTGGTAATGAGCAGTTCTTC.

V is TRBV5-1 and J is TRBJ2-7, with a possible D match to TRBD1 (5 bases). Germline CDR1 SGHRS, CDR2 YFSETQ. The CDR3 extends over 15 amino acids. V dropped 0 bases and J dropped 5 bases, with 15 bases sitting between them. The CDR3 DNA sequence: TGCGCCAGCAGCTTGGCAGGTAGGCAGGGCGACGAGCAGTACTTC. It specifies CASSLAGRQGDEQYF. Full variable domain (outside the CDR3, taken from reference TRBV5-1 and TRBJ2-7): KAGVTQTPRYLIKTRGQQVTLSCSPISGHRSVSWYQQTPGQGLQFLFEYFSETQRNKGNFPGRFSGRQFSNSRSEMNVSTLELGDSALYLCASSLAGRQGDEQYFGPGTRLTVT.

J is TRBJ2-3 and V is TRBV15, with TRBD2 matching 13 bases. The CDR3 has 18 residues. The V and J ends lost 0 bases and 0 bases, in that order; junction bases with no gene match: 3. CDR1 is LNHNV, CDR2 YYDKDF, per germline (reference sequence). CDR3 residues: CATSRDRGLAGSTDTQYF. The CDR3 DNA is TGTGCCACCAGCAGAGATCGGGGACTAGCGGGGAGCACAGATACGCAGTATTTT.

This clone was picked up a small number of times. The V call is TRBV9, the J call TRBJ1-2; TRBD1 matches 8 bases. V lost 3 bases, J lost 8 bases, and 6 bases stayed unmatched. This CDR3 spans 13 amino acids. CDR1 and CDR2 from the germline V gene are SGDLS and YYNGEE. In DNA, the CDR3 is TGTGCCAGCAGCGGGCGGACAGGGAGCGGCTACACCTTC. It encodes CASSGRTGSGYTF.